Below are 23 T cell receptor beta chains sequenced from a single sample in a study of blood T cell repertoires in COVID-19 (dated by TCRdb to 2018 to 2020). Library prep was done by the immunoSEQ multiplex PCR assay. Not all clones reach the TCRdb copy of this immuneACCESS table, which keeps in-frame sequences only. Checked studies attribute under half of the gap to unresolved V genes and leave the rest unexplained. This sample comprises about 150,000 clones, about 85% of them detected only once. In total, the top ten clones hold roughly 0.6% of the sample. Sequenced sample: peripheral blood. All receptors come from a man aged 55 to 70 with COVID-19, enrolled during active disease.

The CDR3 spells CAISESQTAGPEKLFF. Written as DNA, the CDR3 is TGTGCCATCAGTGAGTCACAGACAGCGGGCCCAGAAAAACTGTTTTTT. The chain links TRBV10-3 to TRBJ1-4; D may be TRBD1 (5 bases). The V end lost 0 bases, the J end lost 8 bases, and 16 bases lay between the germline ends. This CDR3 has 16 residues. Germline V gives CDR1 ENHRY, CDR2 SYGVKD.

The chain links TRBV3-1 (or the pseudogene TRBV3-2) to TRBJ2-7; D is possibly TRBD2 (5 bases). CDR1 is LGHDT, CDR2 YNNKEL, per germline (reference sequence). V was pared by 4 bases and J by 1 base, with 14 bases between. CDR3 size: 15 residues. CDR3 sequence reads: CASSPDYSRSYEQYF. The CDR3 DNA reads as TGTGCCAGCAGCCCCGACTACTCGAGGTCCTACGAGCAGTACTTC.

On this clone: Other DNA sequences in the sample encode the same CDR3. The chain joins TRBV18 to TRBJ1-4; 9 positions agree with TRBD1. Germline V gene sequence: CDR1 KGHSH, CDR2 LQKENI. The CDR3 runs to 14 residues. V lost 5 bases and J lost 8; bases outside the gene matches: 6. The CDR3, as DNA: TGTGCCAGCTCATCGACAGGGGGGGACGAAAAACTGTTTTTT. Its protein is CASSSTGGDEKLFF.

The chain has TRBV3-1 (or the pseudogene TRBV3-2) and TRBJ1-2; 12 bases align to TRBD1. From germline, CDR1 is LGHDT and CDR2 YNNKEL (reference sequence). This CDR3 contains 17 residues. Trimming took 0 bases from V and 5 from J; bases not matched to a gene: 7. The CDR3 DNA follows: TGTGCCAGCAGCCAAGACACTAGGGACAGGGGGCTGTATGGCTACACCTTC. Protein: CASSQDTRDRGLYGYTF.

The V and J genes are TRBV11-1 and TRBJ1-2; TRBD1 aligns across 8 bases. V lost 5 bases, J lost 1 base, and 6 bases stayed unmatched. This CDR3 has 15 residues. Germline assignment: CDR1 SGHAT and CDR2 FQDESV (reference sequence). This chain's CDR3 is CASSGGTGGNYGYTF. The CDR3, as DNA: TGTGCCAGCAGCGGTGGAACAGGGGGTAACTATGGCTACACCTTC. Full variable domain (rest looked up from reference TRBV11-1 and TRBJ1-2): EAEVAQSPRYKITEKSQAVAFWCDPISGHATLYWYRQILGQGPELLVQFQDESVVDDSQLPKDRFSAERLKGVDSTLKIQPAELGDSAMYLCASSGGTGGNYGYTFGSGTRLTVV.

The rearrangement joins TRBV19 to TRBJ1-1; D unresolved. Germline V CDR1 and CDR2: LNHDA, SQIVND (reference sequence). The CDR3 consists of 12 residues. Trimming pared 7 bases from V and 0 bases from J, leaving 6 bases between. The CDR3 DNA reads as TGTGCCAGTAACAAAATGAACACTGAAGCTTTCTTT. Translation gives CASNKMNTEAFF.

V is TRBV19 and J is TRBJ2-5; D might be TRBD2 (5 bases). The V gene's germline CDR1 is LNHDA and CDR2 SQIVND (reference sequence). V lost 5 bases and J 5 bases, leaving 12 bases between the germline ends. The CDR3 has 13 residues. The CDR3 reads CASSLNRGETQYF. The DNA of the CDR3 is TGTGCCAGTAGTCTCAATCGAGGGGAGACCCAGTACTTC.

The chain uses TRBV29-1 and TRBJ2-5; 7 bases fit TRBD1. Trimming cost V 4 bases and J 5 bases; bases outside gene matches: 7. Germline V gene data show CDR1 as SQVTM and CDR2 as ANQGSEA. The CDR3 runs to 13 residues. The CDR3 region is CSVGQGVRETQYF. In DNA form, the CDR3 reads TGCAGCGTTGGTCAGGGGGTCCGGGAGACCCAGTACTTC.

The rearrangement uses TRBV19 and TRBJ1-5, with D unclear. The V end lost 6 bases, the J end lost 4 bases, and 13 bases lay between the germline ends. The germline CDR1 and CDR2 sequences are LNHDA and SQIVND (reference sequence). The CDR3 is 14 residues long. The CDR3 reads CASSIRDRNQPQHF. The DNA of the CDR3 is TGTGCCAGTAGCATTCGGGATCGAAATCAGCCCCAGCATTTT. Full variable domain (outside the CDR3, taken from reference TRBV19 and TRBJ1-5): DGGITQSPKYLFRKEGQNVTLSCEQNLNHDAMYWYRQDPGQGLRLIYYSQIVNDFQKGDIAEGYSVSREKKESFPLTVTSAQKNPTAFYLCASSIRDRNQPQHFGDGTRLSIL.

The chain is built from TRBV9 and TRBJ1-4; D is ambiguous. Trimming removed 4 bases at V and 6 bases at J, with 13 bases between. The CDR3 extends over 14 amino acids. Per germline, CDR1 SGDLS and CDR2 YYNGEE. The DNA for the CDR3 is TGTGCCAGCAGCCAATCGACTACGGATGAAAAACTGTTTTTT. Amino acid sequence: CASSQSTTDEKLFF.

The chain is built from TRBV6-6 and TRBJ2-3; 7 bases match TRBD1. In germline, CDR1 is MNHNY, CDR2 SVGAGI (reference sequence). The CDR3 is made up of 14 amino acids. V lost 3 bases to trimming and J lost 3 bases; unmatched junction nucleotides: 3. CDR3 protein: CASSYSGGTDTQYF. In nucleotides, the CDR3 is TGTGCCAGCAGTTATTCAGGGGGTACAGATACGCAGTATTTT.

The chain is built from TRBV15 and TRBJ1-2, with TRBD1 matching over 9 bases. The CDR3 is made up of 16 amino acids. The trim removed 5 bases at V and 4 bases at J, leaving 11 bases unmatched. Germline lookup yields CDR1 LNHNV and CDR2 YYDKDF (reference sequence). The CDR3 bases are TGTGCCACCAGCCCAAAAAGGGGGACAGGGACCTATGGCTACACCTTC. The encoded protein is CATSPKRGTGTYGYTF.

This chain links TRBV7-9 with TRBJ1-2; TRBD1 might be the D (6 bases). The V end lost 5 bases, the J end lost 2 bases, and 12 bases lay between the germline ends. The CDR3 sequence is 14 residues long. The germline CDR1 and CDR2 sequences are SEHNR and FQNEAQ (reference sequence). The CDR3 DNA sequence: TGTGCCAGCAGCCCGCTGCAGGGGAACTATGGCTACACCTTC. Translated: CASSPLQGNYGYTF.

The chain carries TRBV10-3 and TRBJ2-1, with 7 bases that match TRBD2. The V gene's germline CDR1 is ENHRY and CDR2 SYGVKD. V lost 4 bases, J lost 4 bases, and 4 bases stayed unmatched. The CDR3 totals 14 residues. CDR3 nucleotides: TGTGCCATCAGTGCGGGACTAACTTACAATGAGCAGTTCTTC. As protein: CAISAGLTYNEQFF.

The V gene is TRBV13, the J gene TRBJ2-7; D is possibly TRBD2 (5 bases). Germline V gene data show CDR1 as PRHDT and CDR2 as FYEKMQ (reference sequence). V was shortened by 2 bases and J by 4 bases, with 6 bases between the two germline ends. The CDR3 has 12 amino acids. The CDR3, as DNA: TGTGCCAGCAGCTTACGGGATTACGAGCAGTACTTC. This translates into CASSLRDYEQYF.

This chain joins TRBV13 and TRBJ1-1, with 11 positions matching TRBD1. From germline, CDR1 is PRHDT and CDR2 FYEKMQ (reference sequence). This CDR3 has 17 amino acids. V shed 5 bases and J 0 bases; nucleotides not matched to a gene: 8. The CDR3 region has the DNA TGTGCCAGCAGCGGCCGGGACAGGGGGAAAATGAACACTGAAGCTTTCTTT. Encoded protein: CASSGRDRGKMNTEAFF.

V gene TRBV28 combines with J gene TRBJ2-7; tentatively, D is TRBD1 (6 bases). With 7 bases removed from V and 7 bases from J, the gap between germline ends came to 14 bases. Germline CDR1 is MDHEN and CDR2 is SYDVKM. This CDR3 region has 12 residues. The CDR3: CASISDSSEQYF. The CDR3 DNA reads TGTGCCAGCATTTCGGACAGTTCGGAGCAGTACTTC.

In nucleotides, the CDR3 is TGTGCCAGCGTGGGAGGGACAGGGGGCCAGACCCAGTACTTC. Protein sequence: CASVGGTGGQTQYF. V usage is TRBV2 and J usage is TRBJ2-5; 12 bases map to TRBD1. J gave up 6 bases and V 8 bases, and 7 bases lay outside the gene matches. Germline V CDR1 and CDR2: SNHLY, FYNNEI. The CDR3 is 14 residues long. Looking up the rest from reference TRBV2 and TRBJ2-5 gives the full variable domain: EPEVTQTPSHQVTQMGQEVILRCVPISNHLYFYWYRQILGQKVEFLVSFYNNEISEKSEIFDDQFSVERPDGSNFTLKIRSTKLEDSAMYFCASVGGTGGQTQYFGPGTRLLVL.

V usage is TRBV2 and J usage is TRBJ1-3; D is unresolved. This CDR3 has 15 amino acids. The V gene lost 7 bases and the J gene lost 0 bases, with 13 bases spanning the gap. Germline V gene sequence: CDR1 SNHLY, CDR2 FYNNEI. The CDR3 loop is CASTLTAVSGNTIYF. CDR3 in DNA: TGTGCCAGCACGCTTACAGCTGTCTCTGGAAACACCATATATTTT.

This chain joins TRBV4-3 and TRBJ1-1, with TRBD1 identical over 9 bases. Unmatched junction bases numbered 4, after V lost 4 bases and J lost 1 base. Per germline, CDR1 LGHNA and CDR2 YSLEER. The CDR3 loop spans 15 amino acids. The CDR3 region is CASSRKGQGNTEAFF. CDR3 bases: TGCGCCAGCAGCCGAAAGGGACAGGGGAACACTGAAGCTTTCTTT.

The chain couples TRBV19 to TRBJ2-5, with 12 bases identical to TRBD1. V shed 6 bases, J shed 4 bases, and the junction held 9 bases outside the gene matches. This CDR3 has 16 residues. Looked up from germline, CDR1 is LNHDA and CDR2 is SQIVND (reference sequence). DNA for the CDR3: TGTGCCAGTAGGCCGGGGACAGGGGGCTTCCCAGAGACCCAGTACTTC. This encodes CASRPGTGGFPETQYF. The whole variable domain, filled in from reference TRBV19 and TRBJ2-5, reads DGGITQSPKYLFRKEGQNVTLSCEQNLNHDAMYWYRQDPGQGLRLIYYSQIVNDFQKGDIAEGYSVSREKKESFPLTVTSAQKNPTAFYLCASRPGTGGFPETQYFGPGTRLLVL.

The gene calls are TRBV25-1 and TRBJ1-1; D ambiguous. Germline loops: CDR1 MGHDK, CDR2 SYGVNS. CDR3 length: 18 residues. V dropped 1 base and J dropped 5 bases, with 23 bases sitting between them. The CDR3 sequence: CASSEFLSAESGGTEAFF. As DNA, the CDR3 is TGTGCCAGCAGTGAATTTCTCTCCGCCGAAAGTGGCGGTACTGAAGCTTTCTTT.

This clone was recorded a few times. The CDR3 DNA reads as TGTGCCAGCAGTCGCGAACAGGGTAAGCCCCAGCATTTT. It translates to CASSREQGKPQHF. J is TRBJ1-5 and V is TRBV6-5; the D gene is possibly TRBD1 (6 bases). V dropped 5 bases and J dropped 8 bases, with 13 bases sitting between them. Germline values: CDR1 MNHEY, CDR2 SVGAGI. This CDR3 contains 13 residues.